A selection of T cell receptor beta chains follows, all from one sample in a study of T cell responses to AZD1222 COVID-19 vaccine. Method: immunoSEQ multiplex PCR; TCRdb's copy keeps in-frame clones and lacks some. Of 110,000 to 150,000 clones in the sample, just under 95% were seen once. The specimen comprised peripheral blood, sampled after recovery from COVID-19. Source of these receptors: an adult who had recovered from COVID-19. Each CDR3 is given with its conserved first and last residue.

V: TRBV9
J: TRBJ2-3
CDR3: CASSEEATDTQYF

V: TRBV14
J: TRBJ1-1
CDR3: CASSQVWTHPNTEAFF

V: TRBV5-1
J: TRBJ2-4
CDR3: CASSLVPANTLAKNIQYF

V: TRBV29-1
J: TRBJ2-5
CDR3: CSVERTGPETQYF

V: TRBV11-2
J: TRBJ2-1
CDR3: CASSLEGGASNEQFF

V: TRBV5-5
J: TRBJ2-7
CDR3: CASSFVTSGSETYEQYF

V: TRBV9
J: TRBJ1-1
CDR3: CASSVDSNTEAFF

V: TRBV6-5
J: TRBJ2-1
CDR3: CASSYVAGGRNEQFF

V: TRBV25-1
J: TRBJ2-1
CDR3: CASSEGANWFF

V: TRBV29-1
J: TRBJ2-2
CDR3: CSAARLEGTGELFF

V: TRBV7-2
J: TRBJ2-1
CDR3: CASSLFSGTSGYNEQFF

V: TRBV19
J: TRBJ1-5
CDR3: CASSISDSNQPQHF

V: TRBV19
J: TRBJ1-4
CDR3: CASTNAGHNEKLFF

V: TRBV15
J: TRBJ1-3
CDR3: CATSREREPGNTIYF

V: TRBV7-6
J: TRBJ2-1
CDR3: CASSFVGRVRSDNEQFF

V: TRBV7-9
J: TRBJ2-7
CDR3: CASSRQGSEQYF

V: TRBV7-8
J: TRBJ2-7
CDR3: CASSSTSGSSYEQYF

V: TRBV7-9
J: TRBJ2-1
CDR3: CASSTNTHNEQFF

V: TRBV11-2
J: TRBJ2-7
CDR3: CASSSPLGGRASEQYF

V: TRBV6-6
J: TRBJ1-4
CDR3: CASSPRGGTGNATNEKLFF

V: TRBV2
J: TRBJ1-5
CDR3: CASSVAGQGGQPQHF

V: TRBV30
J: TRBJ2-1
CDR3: CAQGLADYNEQFF

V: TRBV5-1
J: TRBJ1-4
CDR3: CASSLVDRVLRNEKLFF

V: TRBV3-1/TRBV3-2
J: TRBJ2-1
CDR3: CASSLSGRSFNEQFF

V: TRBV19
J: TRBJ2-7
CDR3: CASSIAQGNYEQYF

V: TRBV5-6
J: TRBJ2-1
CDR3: CASDGRGYDEQFF

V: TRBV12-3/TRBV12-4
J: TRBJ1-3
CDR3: CASRRSFGNTIYF

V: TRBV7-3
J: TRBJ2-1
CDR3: CASSLQGQGVKFF

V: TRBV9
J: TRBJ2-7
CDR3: CASSEGDVPEQYF

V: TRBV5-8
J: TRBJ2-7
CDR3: CASSSRTSEQYF

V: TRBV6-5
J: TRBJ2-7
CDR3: CASMDRGYEQYF

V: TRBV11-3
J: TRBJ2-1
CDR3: CASSLGVWDSYNEQFF

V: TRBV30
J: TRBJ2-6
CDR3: CAWSTASGANVLTF

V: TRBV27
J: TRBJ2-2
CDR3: CASSSPRTGGTGELFF

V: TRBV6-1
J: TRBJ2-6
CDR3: CASSEPGSGANVLTF

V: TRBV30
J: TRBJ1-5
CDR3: CAWSVLGGQGTQPQHF

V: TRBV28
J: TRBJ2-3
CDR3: CASSLPQDTQYF